This entry concerns a single T cell receptor (beta chain). Its antigen is undetermined. TCRdb ran MiXCR on the reads and lists one entry per CDR3 protein. The repertoire consists of approximately 1,000,000 distinct CDR3 sequences, with around a third occurring once and the leading ten covering about 14%. The data derive from a study of T cell repertoires in cytomegalovirus infection. Study-level background: Alongside well-studied HLA-B-restricted CMV epitopes, recently identified HLA-C-restricted CMV epitopes were also used. It was the public TCR beta signatures that indicated both CMV infection and matching HLA type.

The CDR3 is 18 amino acids. The V gene's germline CDR1 is MNHNS and CDR2 SASEGT. V lost 3 bases, J lost 4 bases, and 16 bases stayed unmatched. Points from the study as a whole: The response measured ex vivo was dominated by TCR beta clonotypes (HLA-C-restricted and CMV-specific). Cumulative public TCR beta family frequency identified carriers of CMV plus the relevant HLA.

Source: cultured CD8+ T cells from PBMCs, taken from culture after CMV antigen stimulation. The origin of this receptor is a human donor in good health (CMV status not recorded). Some clones in this sample may be carry-over from other donors' samples. This chain connects TRBV6-1 to TRBJ2-7, with 9 bases that match TRBD1. CDR3: CASSEIFRTGDSGYEQYF. As DNA, the CDR3 is TGTGCCAGCAGTGAGATTTTTCGGACAGGGGACTCCGGGTACGAGCAGTACTTC.